The clone carrying this TCR beta chain showed up many times. Its antigen remains unknown. Per the germline V gene, CDR1 is SGHTA and CDR2 is FQGNSA. The CDR3 consists of 15 residues. V lost 4 bases to trimming and J lost 7 bases; unmatched junction nucleotides: 11. RNA transcripts provided the source from which TCR beta CDR3 regions were amplified. First-round RT-PCR with HTBI primers amplified the TCR CDR3 region. One entry per CDR3 protein, called by TCRdb with MiXCR from the multiplex PCR reads. The data contain roughly 570,000 distinct CDR3 sequences, 40% to 55% of them singletons. Hyperthyroidism in the patients, aged 18 to 65, was newly diagnosed and under 2 months in duration. Clinical symptoms, serum thyroxine and TRAb, thyroid ultrasound and orbital computed tomography together formed the diagnostic basis. These data come from a study of T cells in Graves' hyperthyroidism and ophthalmopathy.

General study results and limits: Also found in blood were most expanded thyroid clonotypes above 0.001. Progression to ophthalmopathy was predicted a median of approximately 6.4 months early.

Sequencing input: peripheral blood or thyroid tissue (not recorded which). This rearrangement joins TRBV7-2 to TRBJ2-7; 9 nucleotides match TRBD2. The source of this sequence is a woman aged 18-29 years with Graves' hyperthyroidism. The CDR3 region is CASSSPIAGVGEQYF. The CDR3, as DNA: TGTGCCAGCAGCTCCCCGATAGCGGGAGTGGGGGAGCAGTACTTC.